A single count supports the clone carrying this TCR beta chain. Its antigen is currently unknown. A much larger clone lies a single base off, so this may be a read error. The germline V gene encodes CDR1 SNHLY and CDR2 FYNNEI. The CDR3 consists of 15 residues. Trimming stripped 3 bases from V and 5 bases from J, with 14 bases between. A 3' RACE protocol on RNA, with unique molecular identifiers, produced the TCR library. TCRdb independently ran MiXCR on the 3' RACE reads; one entry per CDR3 protein. The sample records more than 85,000 distinct CDR3 sequences, less than 7% being singletons. The data derive from a study of HIV-infected children after antiretroviral therapy interruption. Looking at the study overall: Children had CD4+ above 500, viral load below 50 copies/ml, either treatment arm. Weeks 0, 12, interruption end (24 or 48), and about 3 years post-study gave interruption-arm samples.

The treatment is: PENTA 11 planned treatment interruption arm or continuous ART arm. Only samples with at least 5 million viable PBMCs qualified. Regarding the study as a whole: By the end of treatment interruption, naive CD4+ clonality (Gini) increased.

The chain combines TRBV2 with TRBJ1-5; weak D call: TRBD1 (6 bases). The sequence was collected from a pool of human donors with HIV. The specimen comprised CD45RA+ CD4+ T cells from PBMCs, pooled from several time points, sampled from a donor given antiretroviral therapy, either interrupted or continuous. Subset meaning: naive CD4+ CD45RA+ CD45RO- T cells. The CDR3 loop reads CASSDRGAFYQPQHF. In DNA, the CDR3 is TGTGCCAGCAGTGATCGGGGGGCGTTTTATCAGCCCCAGCATTTT.